The next 5 T cell receptor beta chains were all read from a single sample in a study of technical replicates of blood from a handful of donors. Profiled with immunoSEQ multiplex PCR; TCRdb holds only in-frame clones, not every one. The sample shows about 100,000 clones, almost 96% of them seen only once. Sequences were obtained from T cells isolated from PBMCs. These receptors all come from a human donor in good health.

The V gene is TRBV4-1, the J gene TRBJ2-1; 7 nucleotides align to TRBD2. The J segment lost 3 bases and the V segment lost 2 bases, leaving 10 bases of the junction unmatched. Germline CDR1 reads MGHRA; CDR2 reads YSYEKL. This CDR3 region has 17 residues. The CDR3 DNA sequence: TGCGCCAGCAGCCAAACCCCCTCGGCGGGAGTCTACAATGAGCAGTTCTTC. It translates to CASSQTPSAGVYNEQFF.

This clone was seen more than once but under ten times. The chain couples TRBV10-3 to TRBJ2-7, with TRBD1 as a possible D gene (6 bases). The CDR3 sequence is 12 residues long. CDR1 is ENHRY and CDR2 is SYGVKD in the germline V gene. V was cut by 4 bases and J by 2 bases, with 6 bases left in between. The CDR3 coding sequence is TGTGCCATCAGTGGGGACACCTACGAGCAGTACTTC. Translated: CAISGDTYEQYF.

The chain employs TRBV7-9 and TRBJ1-4, with TRBD1 identical over 9 bases. Germline CDR1 reads SEHNR; CDR2 reads FQNEAQ (reference sequence). The V gene end was trimmed by 4 bases and the J gene end by 3 bases; junction bases not matched to a gene: 9. The CDR3 sequence is 17 residues long. As DNA, the CDR3 is TGTGCCAGCAGCTCCTACGGGACAGGGTACGCTAATGAAAAACTGTTTTTT. The encoded protein is CASSSYGTGYANEKLFF.

The V and J genes are TRBV7-2 and TRBJ2-1, with TRBD2 as a possible D gene (6 bases). This CDR3 is built from 16 residues. The germline V gene has CDR1 SGHTA and CDR2 FQGNSA. V shed 5 bases and J shed 0 bases, with 14 bases lying between them. In nucleotides, the CDR3 is TGTGCCAGCAGCGTCGGGACTTCCGGCTCCTACAATGAGCAGTTCTTC. This translates into CASSVGTSGSYNEQFF.

J is TRBJ2-5 and V is TRBV5-4, with 7 nucleotides matching TRBD1. The germline gives CDR1 SGHNT, CDR2 YYREEE (reference sequence). The junction had 7 bases not matched to a gene; V was cut back by 3 bases and J by 5 bases. The CDR3 runs to 14 residues. This CDR3 reads CASSSPGQRETQYF. The CDR3 DNA reads as TGTGCCAGCAGCTCCCCGGGACAGCGGGAGACCCAGTACTTC.